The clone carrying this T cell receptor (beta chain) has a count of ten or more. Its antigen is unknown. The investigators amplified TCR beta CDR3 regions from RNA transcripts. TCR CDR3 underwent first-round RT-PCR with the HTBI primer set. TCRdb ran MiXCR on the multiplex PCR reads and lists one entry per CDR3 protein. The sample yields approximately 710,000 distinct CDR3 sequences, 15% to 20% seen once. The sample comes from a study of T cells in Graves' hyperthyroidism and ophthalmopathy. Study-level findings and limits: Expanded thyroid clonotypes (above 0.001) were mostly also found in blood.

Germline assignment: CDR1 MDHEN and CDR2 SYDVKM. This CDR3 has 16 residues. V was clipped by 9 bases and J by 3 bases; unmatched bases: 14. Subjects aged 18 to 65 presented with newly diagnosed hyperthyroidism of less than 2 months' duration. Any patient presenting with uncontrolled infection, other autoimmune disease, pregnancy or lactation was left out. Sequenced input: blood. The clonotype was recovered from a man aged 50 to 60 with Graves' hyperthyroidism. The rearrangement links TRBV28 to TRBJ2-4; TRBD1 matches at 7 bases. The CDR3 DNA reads TGTGCCAGGAGACAGGGTTTTAAAGTGGGCAAAAACATTCAGTACTTC. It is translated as CARRQGFKVGKNIQYF.